This T cell receptor (beta chain) originates from a study of post-analysis software for immune sequencing data. Notes on the study in general: About 5 TRBV segments were more frequent in patients than controls; TRBV5-6, TRBV5-1 and TRBV20-1 belonged to this group.

Deletions cut 0 bases from V and 8 bases from J, with 9 bases between. The CDR3 has 13 residues. Germline-derived CDR1 and CDR2 are SGDLS and YYNGEE. Unique molecular identifiers were built into the TCR beta cDNA libraries. TCRdb fed the PCR reads into MiXCR, producing one record per CDR3 protein. Of approximately 660,000 distinct CDR3 sequences in the sample, approximately 59% were seen once. This clonotype was seen a few times. The antigen is undetermined. Sample: blood. This chain connects TRBV9 to TRBJ2-1; no definite D call. The TCR sequence derives from a girl aged 2-9 years with multiple sclerosis. CDR3 residues: CASSVAVFDEQFF. The DNA of the CDR3 is TGTGCCAGCAGCGTAGCGGTCTTCGATGAGCAGTTCTTC.